Described below is a single TCR beta chain sequence and its context. The source of the sample is a study of beta chain features in type 1 diabetes. The wider study: Regarding age, gender and cell yields, patients proved similar to healthy donors. There were 107,917,701 sorted cells examined across all samples.

V was cut by 0 bases and J by 7 bases, with 6 bases left in between. CDR3 length equals 12 residues. Germline CDR1 and CDR2: LGHNA and YSLEER. Reverse transcription of all isolated RNA meant that expressed TCRB transcripts were sequenced. Only in-frame clones appear in the TCRdb table, and some are missing; sequencing was by immunoSEQ multiplex PCR. The sample holds about 150,000 clones, about 7.3% seen once. The source is a man aged 18 to 29 in good health. Source material: central memory CD4+ T cells from blood. The V call is TRBV4-3, the J call TRBJ1-1; no firm D call. The CDR3 nucleotides are TGCGCCAGCAGCCAAGAAGGCGGTGAAGCTTTCTTT. This encodes CASSQEGGEAFF.